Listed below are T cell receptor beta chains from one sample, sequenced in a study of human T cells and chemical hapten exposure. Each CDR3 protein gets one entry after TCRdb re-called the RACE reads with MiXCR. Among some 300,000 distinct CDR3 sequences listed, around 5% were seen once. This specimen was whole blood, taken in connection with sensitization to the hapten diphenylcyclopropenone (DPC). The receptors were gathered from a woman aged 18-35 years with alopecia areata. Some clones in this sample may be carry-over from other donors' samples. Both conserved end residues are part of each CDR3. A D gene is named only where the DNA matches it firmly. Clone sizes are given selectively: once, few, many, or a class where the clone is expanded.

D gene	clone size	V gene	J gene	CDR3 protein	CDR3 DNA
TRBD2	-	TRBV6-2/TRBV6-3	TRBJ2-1	CASTRGGAWYNEQFF	TGTGCCAGCACCCGGGGGGGGGCCTGGTACAATGAGCAGTTCTTC
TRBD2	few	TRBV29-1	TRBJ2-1	CSVLGLAGPGKEQFF	TGCAGCGTGCTGGGACTAGCGGGGCCGGGGAAGGAGCAGTTCTTC
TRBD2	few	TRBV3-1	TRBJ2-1	CASSRVGGGPFF	TGTGCCAGCAGCCGAGTAGGCGGGGGGCCGTTCTTC
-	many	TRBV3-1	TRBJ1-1	CASSPSQGMNTEAFF	TGTGCCAGCAGCCCAAGCCAGGGGATGAACACTGAAGCTTTCTTT
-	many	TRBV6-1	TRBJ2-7	CASSLRDRPTYEQYF	TGTGCCAGCAGTCTTCGGGACCGCCCGACCTACGAGCAGTACTTC
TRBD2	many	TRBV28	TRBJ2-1	CASSSGVYNEQFF	TGTGCCAGTAGTAGCGGGGTTTACAATGAGCAGTTCTTC
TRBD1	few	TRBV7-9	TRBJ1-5	CASSLEQGRANQPQHF	TGTGCCAGCAGCTTAGAACAGGGGAGGGCCAATCAGCCCCAGCATTTT
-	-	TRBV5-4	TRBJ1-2	CASSLEPGHIYGHTF	TGTGCCAGCAGCTTGGAGCCGGGACACATCTATGGCCACACCTTC
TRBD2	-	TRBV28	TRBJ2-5	CASRVTSGGPSYQETQYF	TGTGCCAGCAGAGTAACTAGCGGGGGGCCCTCGTACCAAGAGACCCAGTACTTC
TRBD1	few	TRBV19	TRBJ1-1	CASSKTGANTEAFF	TGTGCCAGTAGCAAAACAGGGGCGAACACTGAAGCTTTCTTT
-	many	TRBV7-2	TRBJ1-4	CASSTLKGTNEKLFF	TGTGCCAGCAGCACACTGAAGGGTACTAATGAAAAACTGTTTTTT
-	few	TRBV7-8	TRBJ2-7	CASSLARAGYEQYF	TGTGCCAGCAGCTTAGCGCGGGCAGGATACGAGCAGTACTTC
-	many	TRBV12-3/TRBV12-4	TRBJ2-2	CASSRDSNTGELFF	TGTGCCAGCAGCCGGGACTCGAACACCGGGGAGCTGTTTTTT
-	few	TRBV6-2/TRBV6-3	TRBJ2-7	CASSAGTFFYEQYF	TGTGCCAGCAGCGCCGGGACATTCTTCTACGAGCAGTACTTC
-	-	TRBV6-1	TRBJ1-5	CASITDGRNQPQHF	TGTGCCAGCATTACTGACGGACGCAATCAGCCCCAGCATTTT
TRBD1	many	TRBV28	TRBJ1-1	CASREGDRGNTEAFF	TGTGCCAGCAGGGAAGGGGACAGGGGGAACACTGAAGCTTTCTTT
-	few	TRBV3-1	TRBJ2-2	CASSQLGGPSTGELFF	TGTGCCAGCAGCCAACTCGGCGGGCCATCTACCGGGGAGCTGTTTTTT
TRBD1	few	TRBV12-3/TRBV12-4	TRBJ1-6	CASSPHRGPPSPLHF	TGTGCCAGCAGTCCACACAGGGGACCCCCTTCACCCCTCCACTTT
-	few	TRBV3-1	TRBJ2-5	CASSQADETQYF	TGTGCCAGCAGCCAAGCGGACGAGACCCAGTACTTC
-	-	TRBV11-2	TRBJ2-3	CASSSNPTEYSTDTQYF	TGTGCCAGCAGCTCCAACCCGACGGAGTATAGCACAGATACGCAGTATTTT
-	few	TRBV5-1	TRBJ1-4	CASSLALDSVNEKLFF	TGCGCCAGCAGCTTGGCCCTGGACAGCGTCAATGAAAAACTGTTTTTT
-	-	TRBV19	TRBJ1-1	CASSIGSRPTEAFF	TGTGCCAGTAGTATAGGATCTCGGCCCACTGAAGCTTTCTTT
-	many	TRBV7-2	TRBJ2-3	CASSSRTPSASTDTQYF	TGTGCCAGCAGCTCGAGGACCCCCTCAGCAAGCACAGATACGCAGTATTTT
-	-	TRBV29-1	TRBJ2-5	CSVASSSQDQYF	TGCAGCGTTGCCAGCAGTTCTCAGGACCAGTACTTC
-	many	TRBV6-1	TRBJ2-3	CASSEGVTSRFPAQYF	TGTGCCAGCAGTGAAGGCGTAACTAGCCGTTTTCCGGCGCAGTATTTT
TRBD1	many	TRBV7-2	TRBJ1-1	CASSAQGTANTEAFF	TGTGCCAGCAGCGCACAAGGGACAGCTAACACTGAAGCTTTCTTT
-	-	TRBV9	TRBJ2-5	CASSVAGGPPETQYF	TGTGCCAGCAGCGTAGCGGGGGGCCCCCCAGAGACCCAGTACTTC
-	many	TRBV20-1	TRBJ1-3	CSARRGAGAGNTIYF	TGCAGTGCTAGGAGGGGTGCTGGTGCTGGAAACACCATATATTTT
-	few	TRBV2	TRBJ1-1	CASSGMWVNTEAFF	TGTGCCAGCAGTGGCATGTGGGTTAACACTGAAGCTTTCTTT
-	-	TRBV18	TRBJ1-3	CASSPDQRSSGNTIYF	TGTGCCAGCTCACCAGACCAGAGGAGCTCTGGAAACACCATATATTTT
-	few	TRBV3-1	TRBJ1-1	CASSQPGLMNTEAFF	TGTGCCAGCAGCCAACCCGGGCTCATGAACACTGAAGCTTTCTTT
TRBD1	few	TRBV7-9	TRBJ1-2	CASSIALGQSVYGYTF	TGTGCCAGCAGCATCGCACTGGGACAGAGCGTCTATGGCTACACCTTC
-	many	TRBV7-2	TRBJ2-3	CASSLALRGGGTDTQYF	TGTGCCAGCAGCTTAGCGTTGCGGGGAGGAGGCACAGATACGCAGTATTTT
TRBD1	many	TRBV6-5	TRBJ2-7	CASRGPGQGRSEQYF	TGTGCCAGCAGAGGCCCGGGACAGGGGCGAAGCGAGCAGTACTTC
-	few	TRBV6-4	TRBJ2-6	CASSDYVSGANVLTF	TGTGCCAGCAGTGATTATGTCTCTGGGGCCAACGTCCTGACTTTC
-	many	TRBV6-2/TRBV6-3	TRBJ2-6	CASRGAGKSGANVLTF	TGTGCCAGCAGAGGGGCAGGAAAGTCTGGGGCCAACGTCCTGACTTTC
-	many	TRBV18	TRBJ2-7	CASSDRTGPYEQYF	TGTGCCAGCTCAGACCGTACCGGGCCCTACGAGCAGTACTTC
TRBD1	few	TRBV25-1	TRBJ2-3	CASNTGVLADTQYF	TGTGCCAGCAATACAGGGGTCCTCGCAGATACGCAGTATTTT
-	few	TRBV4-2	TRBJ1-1	CATRSRGGRNVNTEAFF	TGTGCCACTAGGTCGCGGGGAGGTAGGAATGTGAACACTGAAGCTTTCTTT
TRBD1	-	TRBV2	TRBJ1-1	CASTQDRGRTEAFF	TGTGCCAGCACACAAGACAGGGGTCGTACTGAAGCTTTCTTT
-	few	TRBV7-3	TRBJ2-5	CASSPKARSSNRAETQYF	TGTGCCAGCAGCCCCAAAGCCCGTAGCAGTAATCGGGCGGAGACCCAGTACTTC
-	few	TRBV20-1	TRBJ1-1	CSARQGVNTEAFF	TGCAGTGCTAGGCAGGGAGTGAACACTGAAGCTTTCTTT
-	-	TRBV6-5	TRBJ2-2	CASRIRDRGTGELFF	TGTGCCAGCAGGATCAGGGATCGGGGCACCGGGGAGCTGTTTTTT
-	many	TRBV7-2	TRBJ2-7	CASSLDAGVARSLGEQYF	TGTGCCAGCAGCTTAGACGCAGGGGTAGCCCGGTCCCTAGGCGAGCAGTACTTC
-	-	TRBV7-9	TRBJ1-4	CASSYNRVTNEKLFF	TGTGCCAGCAGCTATAACAGGGTTACTAATGAAAAACTGTTTTTT
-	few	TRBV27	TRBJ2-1	CASRTIDKPINEQFF	TGTGCCAGCAGAACCATAGATAAGCCGATTAATGAGCAGTTCTTC
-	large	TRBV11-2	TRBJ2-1	CASSLLHEWSEQFF	TGTGCCAGCAGCCTACTCCACGAATGGAGTGAGCAGTTCTTC
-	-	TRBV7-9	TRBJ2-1	CASSRDWGDEQFF	TGTGCCAGCAGCCGAGATTGGGGGGATGAGCAGTTCTTC
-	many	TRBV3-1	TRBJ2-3	CASSPWAGLGTDTQYF	TGTGCCAGCAGCCCATGGGCGGGCCTCGGCACAGATACGCAGTATTTT
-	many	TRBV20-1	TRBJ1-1	CSAGINTEAFF	TGCAGTGCTGGAATAAACACTGAAGCTTTCTTT
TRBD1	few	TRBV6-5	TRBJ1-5	CASRRGRDQPQHF	TGTGCCAGCAGGAGGGGGCGAGATCAGCCCCAGCATTTT
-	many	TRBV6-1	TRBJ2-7	CASSDNWGAVGEQYF	TGTGCCAGCAGTGATAATTGGGGGGCCGTGGGGGAGCAGTACTTC
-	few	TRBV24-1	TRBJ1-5	CATSDFRGDGTQPQHF	TGTGCCACCAGTGATTTTCGGGGCGATGGGACTCAGCCCCAGCATTTT
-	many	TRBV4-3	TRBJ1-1	CASSQDFEAATEAFF	TGCGCCAGCAGCCAAGATTTTGAGGCCGCCACTGAAGCTTTCTTT
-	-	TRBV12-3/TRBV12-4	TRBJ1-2	CASSQDAYGYTF	TGTGCCAGCAGCCAAGACGCCTATGGCTACACCTTC
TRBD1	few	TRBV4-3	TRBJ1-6	CASSQESGTGAAPLHF	TGCGCCAGCAGCCAAGAATCCGGGACAGGGGCTGCACCCCTCCACTTT